Listed here are 9 T cell receptor beta chains from one sample, sequenced in a study of shared clonotypes between healthy human individuals. Sequenced by immunoSEQ multiplex PCR; TCRdb stores in-frame clones only, minus some. The repertoire consists of 1,100,000 or so clones, with more than 75% occurring once and the leading ten covering approximately 0.5%. Sequencing was performed on memory CD4+ T cells from PBMCs. Subset here: CD45RA-negative fraction. Receptor source: a young man in good health. Some clones in this sample may be carry-over from other donors' samples.

The V call is TRBV18, the J call TRBJ1-1, with D hard to call. This CDR3 has 15 amino acids. Germline assignment: CDR1 KGHSH and CDR2 LQKENI. Trimming removed 6 bases from V and 1 base from J, with 15 bases in between. Here the CDR3 reads CASSQFPLPNTEAFF. The CDR3 DNA is TGTGCCAGCTCGCAATTCCCCTTACCGAACACTGAAGCTTTCTTT.

The chain combines TRBV30 with TRBJ1-5, with 8 positions matching TRBD1. The CDR3 has 15 residues. V shed 1 base and J 4 bases; nucleotides not matched to a gene: 6. Germline CDR1 GTSNPN, CDR2 SVGIG (reference sequence). The CDR3 DNA follows: TGTGCCTGGAGTGCCCTGACAGGGGCTAATCAGCCCCAGCATTTT. Protein product: CAWSALTGANQPQHF.

The V call is TRBV27, the J call TRBJ2-7; 9 bases agree with TRBD1. Germline V lookup: CDR1 MNHEY, CDR2 SMNVEV (reference sequence). V trimming: 6 bases; J trimming: 5 bases; junction bases outside the gene matches: 8. This CDR3 is built from 14 residues. This CDR3 reads CASSSSWTGDEQYF. The CDR3, as DNA: TGTGCCAGCAGCTCTTCTTGGACAGGGGACGAGCAGTACTTC.

V and J are TRBV14 and TRBJ2-1; 7 bases fit TRBD1. Germline V CDR1 and CDR2: SGHDN, FVKESK. Losses at the gene ends were 4 bases for V and 8 bases for J; bases not matched to a gene: 2. This CDR3 has 12 amino acids. The CDR3, as DNA: TGTGCCAGCAGCCCACAGGGGTATGAGCAGTTCTTC. Amino acid sequence: CASSPQGYEQFF.

In this sample, this clone turned up a few times. The CDR3 loop is CASSSYHRGGPPGELFF. The CDR3 bases are TGCGCCAGCAGCTCCTACCACAGGGGTGGACCCCCCGGGGAGCTGTTTTTT. V is TRBV5-1 and J is TRBJ2-2; 7 bases fit TRBD1. Germline CDR1 SGHRS, CDR2 YFSETQ. The CDR3 length is 17 residues. V was clipped by 3 bases and J by 6 bases; unmatched bases: 14.

The genes are TRBV5-1 and TRBJ2-7; D is undetermined. CDR1 and CDR2 from the germline V gene are SGHRS and YFSETQ. Trimming removed 0 bases at V and 3 bases at J, with 13 bases between. The CDR3 loop spans 15 amino acids. The CDR3 loop is CASSLESSLVYEQYF. The CDR3 nucleotides are TGCGCCAGCAGCTTGGAAAGTAGCTTAGTCTACGAGCAGTACTTC.

The V call is TRBV20-1, the J call TRBJ2-1; no definite D call. The CDR3 has 10 amino acids. Germline CDR1 is DFQATT and CDR2 is SNEGSKA (reference sequence). V lost 7 bases, J lost 9 bases, and 10 bases lay in between. The CDR3 DNA sequence: TGCAGTGTAACAGCGCCTGAGCAGTTCTTC. This gives the protein CSVTAPEQFF.

The gene calls are TRBV10-2 and TRBJ1-2, with D possibly being TRBD1 (5 bases). V lost 6 bases to trimming and J lost 4 bases, with 12 bases between them. Per germline, CDR1 WSHSY and CDR2 SAAADI. This CDR3 region has 13 residues. Here the CDR3 reads CASSQGPGYGYTF. The CDR3 DNA reads as TGCGCCAGCAGCCAGGGTCCTGGCTATGGCTACACCTTC.

The rearrangement uses TRBV5-1 and TRBJ2-1, with 8 positions matching TRBD2. V lost 4 bases to trimming and J lost 7 bases; unmatched junction nucleotides: 13. Per the germline V gene, CDR1 is SGHRS and CDR2 is YFSETQ. The CDR3 sequence is 16 residues long. The CDR3 nucleotides are TGCGCCAGCAGCATTGCCGGGACGCGCGGGAGGAATGAGCAGTTCTTC. Translation: CASSIAGTRGRNEQFF.